These 27 T cell receptor beta chains originate from one sample sequenced in a study of cytomegalovirus exposure and HLA in healthy donors. PCR involved 60 Vbeta and 13 Jbeta primers. Sequencing used immunoSEQ multiplex PCR; TCRdb keeps in-frame clones, though not all of them. The sample lists about 87,000 clones, around 70% occurring once. The sample consisted of PBMCs. The receptors were gathered from a man aged 25-40 years in good health and CMV-seropositive.

About this clone itself: Relative to the germline gene, one junction end is altered; a read error may explain this. This rearrangement joins TRBV7-3 to TRBJ2-1; maybe TRBD2 (6 bases). Germline CDR1 is SGHTA and CDR2 is FQGTGA. The CDR3 length is 13 residues. CDR3 bases: TGTGCCAGCAGCTTAACCTCTGCGGGGCTTCGGCTCTTC. It is translated as CASSLTSAGLRLF.

The chain recombines TRBV30 with TRBJ1-1; 9 nucleotides agree with TRBD1. Germline CDR1 and CDR2: GTSNPN and SVGIG (reference sequence). Trimming took 4 bases from V and 7 from J; bases not matched to a gene: 10. CDR3 length: 14 amino acids. The CDR3 DNA is TGTGCCTGGACCCTTGGGACAGGGATGGGTGAAGCTTTCTTT. Protein sequence: CAWTLGTGMGEAFF.

This chain joins TRBV5-4 and TRBJ1-3, with D unclear. The CDR3 runs 14 residues. Germline CDR1 is SGHNT and CDR2 is YYREEE (reference sequence). V gave up 0 bases and J gave up 1 base, with 5 bases separating them. The CDR3 loop reads CASSLAGSGNTIYF. The DNA of the CDR3 is TGTGCCAGCAGCTTGGCGGGATCTGGAAACACCATATATTTT.

The chain links TRBV30 to TRBJ2-7; maybe TRBD1 (6 bases). The CDR3 length is 13 residues. V was pared by 3 bases and J by 0 bases, with 9 bases between. The germline gives CDR1 GTSNPN, CDR2 SVGIG (reference sequence). CDR3 in DNA: TGTGCCTGGAGGGACAGCTACTCCTACGAGCAGTACTTC. Translated, it gives CAWRDSYSYEQYF.

The chain is built from TRBV7-9 and TRBJ2-1, with a weak D call TRBD2 (6 bases). V lost 3 bases and J lost 10, with 19 bases in between. The germline gives CDR1 SEHNR, CDR2 FQNEAQ (reference sequence). The CDR3 covers 15 residues. The CDR3 region has the DNA TGTGCCAGCAGCTTCTCGGGAGATCCCACAGAAGAGCAGTTCTTC. Its translation: CASSFSGDPTEEQFF.

CDR3 amino acids: CAWSANRGRIQAAVQAFF. The CDR3, as DNA: TGTGCCTGGAGTGCGAACAGGGGGCGGATTCAGGCGGCGGTACAGGCTTTCTTT. This chain joins TRBV30 and TRBJ1-1; 9 bases are a match to TRBD1. V shed 1 base and J 11 bases; nucleotides not matched to a gene: 23. The CDR3 consists of 18 residues. The germline gives CDR1 GTSNPN, CDR2 SVGIG (reference sequence).

The chain has TRBV7-9 and TRBJ2-7; 7 bases align to TRBD1. With 5 bases clipped from V and 3 bases from J, the junction kept 10 bases outside the gene matches. This CDR3 spans 15 amino acids. In germline, CDR1 is SEHNR, CDR2 FQNEAQ (reference sequence). The CDR3 DNA follows: TGTGCCAGCAGCCGTCCGGGACAGCATAACTACGAGCAGTACTTC. Encoded protein: CASSRPGQHNYEQYF.

V is TRBV9 and J is TRBJ1-3, with D possibly being TRBD1 (6 bases). The V gene's germline CDR1 is SGDLS and CDR2 YYNGEE. Trimming stripped 4 bases from V and 0 bases from J, with 17 bases between. The CDR3 runs 17 residues. CDR3 coding DNA: TGTGCCAGCAGCCCGTACCAAACAGGGAGCTCTGGAAACACCATATATTTT. Translated: CASSPYQTGSSGNTIYF.

In nucleotides, the CDR3 is TGTGCCAGCTCACCACAGGACAGCCTCTCTGGAAACACCATATATTTT. The encoded protein is CASSPQDSLSGNTIYF. V usage is TRBV18 and J usage is TRBJ1-3; tentative D call: TRBD1 (6 bases). This CDR3 region has 16 residues. Per the germline V gene, CDR1 is KGHSH and CDR2 is LQKENI. V lost 1 base and J lost 0, with 10 bases in between. Using reference TRBV18 and TRBJ1-3 for the parts outside the CDR3, the full variable domain is NAGVMQNPRHLVRRRGQEARLRCSPMKGHSHVYWYRQLPEEGLKFMVYLQKENIIDESGMPKERFSAEFPKEGPSILRIQQVVRGDSAAYFCASSPQDSLSGNTIYFGEGSWLTVV.

The J gene is TRBJ1-3, the V gene TRBV30, with D tentatively TRBD1 (5 bases). Germline values: CDR1 GTSNPN, CDR2 SVGIG (reference sequence). V was clipped by 6 bases and J by 10 bases, with 25 bases between them. CDR3 length: 15 residues. The CDR3 DNA is TGTGCCTGCCGGGGGGAAGGAGAGGGTCAAAAGACCATATATTTT. This sequence encodes CACRGEGEGQKTIYF.

This clone was picked up a small number of times. V is TRBV7-2 and J is TRBJ2-7; 9 nucleotides agree with TRBD2. There are 15 residues in the CDR3. Germline values: CDR1 SGHTA, CDR2 FQGNSA. V dropped 1 base and J dropped 5; count of bases not matched to a gene: 6. Here the CDR3 DNA reads TGTGCCAGCAGCTTAGGTAGCGGGAGAATCGACGAGCAGTACTTC. It is translated as CASSLGSGRIDEQYF.

This clone was detected only a few times. The rearrangement links TRBV6-6 to TRBJ1-5; 8 bases map to TRBD1. The CDR3 is made up of 13 amino acids. The ends lost 6 bases at V and 5 bases at J; junction bases unmatched: 3. CDR1 MNHNY and CDR2 SVGAGI come from the germline V gene (reference sequence). The CDR3 spells CASSPGGYQPQHF. The CDR3 nucleotides read TGTGCCAGCAGCCCAGGGGGCTATCAGCCCCAGCATTTT.

The chain links TRBV6-5 to TRBJ1-5, with D unresolved. CDR1 MNHEY and CDR2 SVGAGI come from the germline V gene. The V gene lost 3 bases and the J gene lost 5 bases, with 11 bases spanning the gap. The CDR3 contains 14 residues. CDR3 sequence: CASSYRIQDQPQHF. CDR3 nucleotides: TGTGCCAGCAGTTATAGGATTCAGGATCAGCCCCAGCATTTT.

On this clone: One junction end disagrees with the germline gene, perhaps due to a read error. V gene TRBV6-1 combines with J gene TRBJ1-2; 7 bases are a match to TRBD1. The germline V gene encodes CDR1 MNHNS and CDR2 SASEGT. The CDR3 is 17 residues long. The CDR3 here is CASSVLPGQPFSMGAGF. The CDR3 coding sequence is TGTGCCAGCAGTGTCCTCCCGGGACAGCCTTTCTCTATGGGGGCTGGCTTC.

CDR3 amino acids: CSARGAVGYTF. The CDR3 DNA is TGCAGTGCTAGGGGAGCGGTGGGCTACACCTTC. The chain is built from TRBV20-1 and TRBJ1-2; D ambiguous. This CDR3 has 11 residues. The germline CDR1 and CDR2 sequences are DFQATT and SNEGSKA (reference sequence). V lost 3 bases and J 8 bases, leaving 10 bases between the germline ends.

V is TRBV30 and J is TRBJ2-5; 7 bases are a match to TRBD1. The V and J ends lost 5 bases and 3 bases, in that order; junction bases with no gene match: 9. This CDR3 spans 14 amino acids. Germline V gene data show CDR1 as GTSNPN and CDR2 as SVGIG (reference sequence). The CDR3 sequence is CAWRRQGVKETQYF. In nucleotides, the CDR3 is TGTGCCTGGCGCCGACAGGGTGTTAAAGAGACCCAGTACTTC.

The V call is TRBV5-4, the J call TRBJ1-2, with 11 bases aligning to TRBD1. The CDR3 is 15 residues long. V lost 2 bases and J lost 4; bases outside the gene matches: 4. Per the germline V gene, CDR1 is SGHNT and CDR2 is YYREEE (reference sequence). CDR3 protein: CASSLPGQGGYGYTF. The CDR3 DNA follows: TGTGCCAGCAGCTTACCGGGACAGGGGGGCTATGGCTACACCTTC.

The genes are TRBV5-1 and TRBJ2-4; TRBD2 agrees at 8 bases. The CDR3 runs 15 residues. Per the germline V gene, CDR1 is SGHRS and CDR2 is YFSETQ. V lost 4 bases to trimming and J lost 1 base; unmatched junction nucleotides: 4. The CDR3 DNA is TGCGCCAGCAGCCCAGCGGGAGTGGCCAAAAACATTCAGTACTTC. Its translation: CASSPAGVAKNIQYF. The full variable domain, in which reference TRBV5-1 and TRBJ2-4 provide the parts outside the CDR3, is KAGVTQTPRYLIKTRGQQVTLSCSPISGHRSVSWYQQTPGQGLQFLFEYFSETQRNKGNFPGRFSGRQFSNSRSEMNVSTLELGDSALYLCASSPAGVAKNIQYFGAGTRLSVL.

This clone was detected only once. The chain joins TRBV6-5 to TRBJ1-4, with 11 bases lining up with TRBD1. CDR3 size: 16 residues. Per germline, CDR1 MNHEY and CDR2 SVGAGI. After removal of 2 bases from V and 7 bases from J, the junction contained 6 bases not matched to a gene. CDR3: CASSYEPGTGGEKLFF. CDR3 DNA sequence: TGTGCCAGCAGTTACGAGCCCGGGACAGGGGGTGAAAAACTGTTTTTT.

The chain combines TRBV29-1 with TRBJ2-5; 10 bases agree with TRBD2. The V gene's germline CDR1 is SQVTM and CDR2 ANQGSEA. This CDR3 comprises 14 residues. Trimming removed 4 bases from V and 5 bases from J; junction bases left unmatched: 7. CDR3 in DNA: TGCAGCGTTGGGTTGGGTAGCGGGAGGGAGACCCAGTACTTC. It yields the protein CSVGLGSGRETQYF. Together with reference TRBV29-1 and TRBJ2-5, the CDR3 gives the full variable domain: SAVISQKPSRDICQRGTSLTIQCQVDSQVTMMFWYRQQPGQSLTLIATANQGSEATYESGFVIDKFPISRPNLTFSTLTVSNMSPEDSSIYLCSVGLGSGRETQYFGPGTRLLVL.

J is TRBJ1-6 and V is TRBV5-6; D is possibly TRBD1 (6 bases). Trimming took off 6 bases at V and 7 bases at J, with 17 bases between the two ends. The CDR3 loop spans 15 amino acids. CDR1 is SGHDT, CDR2 YYEEEE, per germline. CDR3 coding DNA: TGTGCCAGCAACTTAGGGGGGGCGCGGAATTCACCCCTCCACTTT. This sequence encodes CASNLGGARNSPLHF.

As for this clone: The same CDR3 also results from other DNA sequences found in this sample. CDR3 DNA sequence: TGTGCCAGCAGCTTATTCTCGGGACTAGCGGGAGCCGGGGAGCTGTTTTTT. Translating it yields CASSLFSGLAGAGELFF. V and J are TRBV7-6 and TRBJ2-2; the match to TRBD2 covers 14 bases. The ends lost 2 bases at V and 6 bases at J; junction bases unmatched: 5. This CDR3 has 17 residues. In germline, CDR1 is SGHVS, CDR2 FNYEAQ. The variable domain in full, completed from reference TRBV7-6 and TRBJ2-2, reads GAGVSQSPRYKVTKRGQDVALRCDPISGHVSLYWYRQALGQGPEFLTYFNYEAQQDKSGLPNDRFSAERPEGSISTLTIQRTEQRDSAMYRCASSLFSGLAGAGELFFGEGSRLTVL.

The chain uses TRBV6-6 and TRBJ1-5, with 9 bases identical to TRBD1. The CDR3 runs to 14 residues. J gave up 6 bases and V 2 bases, and 2 bases lay outside the gene matches. Germline V gene sequence: CDR1 MNHNY, CDR2 SVGAGI (reference sequence). DNA for the CDR3: TGTGCCAGCAGTTACGGGACAGGGAGTCAGCCCCAGCATTTT. As protein: CASSYGTGSQPQHF.

The chain uses TRBV5-1 and TRBJ1-1, with a weak D call TRBD1 (5 bases). Germline lookup yields CDR1 SGHRS and CDR2 YFSETQ. This CDR3 is built from 14 residues. V shed 0 bases and J shed 3 bases, with 9 bases lying between them. CDR3 in DNA: TGCGCCAGCAGCTTGGGCTGGGGGGACACTGAAGCTTTCTTT. This codes for CASSLGWGDTEAFF.

This chain joins TRBV9 and TRBJ2-7; TRBD1 is a possible D gene (6 bases). This CDR3 comprises 14 residues. V was cut by 3 bases and J by 2 bases, with 12 bases left in between. CDR1 is SGDLS and CDR2 is YYNGEE in the germline V gene. Here the CDR3 DNA reads TGTGCCAGCAGCGGGAGGACAGAGCCCTACGAGCAGTACTTC. Protein sequence: CASSGRTEPYEQYF.

J is TRBJ2-2 and V is TRBV29-1, with D possibly TRBD2 on 5 matching bases. The V end was cut by 6 bases, the J end by 5 bases, with 19 bases between. Germline-derived CDR1 and CDR2 are SQVTM and ANQGSEA. The CDR3 sequence is 15 residues long. The CDR3 region is CSVRLDGGRTGELFF. The CDR3 DNA reads as TGCAGCGTCAGACTGGACGGAGGACGTACCGGGGAGCTGTTTTTT.

The chain combines TRBV5-6 with TRBJ1-5; D may be TRBD1 (6 bases). The CDR3 covers 14 residues. V was trimmed by 4 bases and J by 6 bases, leaving 14 bases between them. CDR1 and CDR2 (germline): SGHDT, YYEEEE. The CDR3 nucleotides are TGTGCCAGCAGCCAGGGGATAGGGCTTCAGCCCCAGCATTTT. Its translation is CASSQGIGLQPQHF.